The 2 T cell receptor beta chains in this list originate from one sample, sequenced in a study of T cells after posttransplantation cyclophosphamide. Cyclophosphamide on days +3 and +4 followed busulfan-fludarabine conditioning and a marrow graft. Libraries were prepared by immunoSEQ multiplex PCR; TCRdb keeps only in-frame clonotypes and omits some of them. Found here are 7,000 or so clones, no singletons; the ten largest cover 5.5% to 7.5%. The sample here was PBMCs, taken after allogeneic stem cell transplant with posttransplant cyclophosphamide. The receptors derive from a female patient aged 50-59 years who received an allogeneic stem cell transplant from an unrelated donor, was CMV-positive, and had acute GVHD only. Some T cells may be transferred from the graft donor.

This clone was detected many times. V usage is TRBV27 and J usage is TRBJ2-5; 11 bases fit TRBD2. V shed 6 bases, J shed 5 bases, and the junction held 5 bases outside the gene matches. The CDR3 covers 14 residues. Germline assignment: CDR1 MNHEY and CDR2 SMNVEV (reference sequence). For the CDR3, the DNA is TGTGCCAGCAGCACTAGCGGGGGCCTGGAGACCCAGTACTTC. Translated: CASSTSGGLETQYF.

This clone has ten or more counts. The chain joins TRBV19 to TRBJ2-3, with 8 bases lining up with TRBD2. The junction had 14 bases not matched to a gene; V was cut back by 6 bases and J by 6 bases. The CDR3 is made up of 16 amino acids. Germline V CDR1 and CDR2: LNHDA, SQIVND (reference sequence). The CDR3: CASSTGAGGRADTQYF. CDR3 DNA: TGTGCCAGTAGCACCGGTGCGGGAGGACGGGCGGATACGCAGTATTTT. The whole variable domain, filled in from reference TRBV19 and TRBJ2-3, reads DGGITQSPKYLFRKEGQNVTLSCEQNLNHDAMYWYRQDPGQGLRLIYYSQIVNDFQKGDIAEGYSVSREKKESFPLTVTSAQKNPTAFYLCASSTGAGGRADTQYFGPGTRLTVL.